This T cell receptor beta chain is from a study of control samples from healthy donors and cancer patients. A single count supports this clone. Clones were read by immunoSEQ multiplex PCR, and TCRdb kept only the in-frame ones, dropping some. In the table there are tens of thousands of clones, around 90% of which are singletons. Germline loops: CDR1 ENHRY, CDR2 SYGVKD. Germline trimming cut 6 bases from V and 1 base from J; bases unmatched to any gene: 3. This CDR3 region has 14 residues. The sample taken for sequencing was PBMCs. V gene TRBV10-3 combines with J gene TRBJ1-1; 9 bases line up with TRBD1. This clonotype was sampled from a man in his sixties with colorectal cancer. CDR3 loop: CAISPQGANTEAFF. CDR3 nucleotides: TGTGCCATCAGCCCACAGGGGGCGAACACTGAAGCTTTCTTT.